The 8 T cell receptor beta chains below come from one sample, sequenced in a study. MiXCR was run by TCRdb on the RT-PCR reads, yielding one entry per CDR3 protein. This table has about 6,500 distinct CDR3 sequences, roughly nine tenths appearing once. Sequenced: memory CD4+ T cells from blood. These receptors all come from a female donor in good health, serving as a healthy control.

Notes on this clonotype: Found in a library prepared for alpha chains, this beta chain is an off-target read, and its abundance has little meaning. The J gene is TRBJ1-1, the V gene TRBV5-1; tentative D call: TRBD1 (5 bases). From germline, CDR1 is SGHRS and CDR2 YFSETQ. CDR3 length: 14 residues. V lost 1 base, J lost 2 bases, and 9 bases lay in between. The CDR3 DNA sequence: TGCGCCAGCAGCTTGAACAGGTTAAACACTGAAGCTTTCTTT. Protein product: CASSLNRLNTEAFF.

Comments on this clonotype: This beta chain is an off-target read within a library intended for alpha chains, so its frequency means little. The rearrangement links TRBV7-2 to TRBJ2-7; D call uncertain. This CDR3 is 12 amino acids long. Deletions cut 2 bases from V and 3 bases from J, with 5 bases between. Per the germline V gene, CDR1 is SGHTA and CDR2 is FQGNSA. The CDR3 nucleotides read TGTGCCAGCAGCTTATTTATCTACGAGCAGTACTTC. This translates into CASSLFIYEQYF.

About this clonotype itself: The library was designed around alpha chains, so this beta chain is a stray read whose abundance carries little weight. V and J are TRBV10-3 and TRBJ1-1, with D uncertain. This CDR3 has 14 amino acids. The ends were cut back, 2 bases at V and 1 base at J, with 8 bases in the middle. Germline CDR1 is ENHRY and CDR2 is SYGVKD. CDR3 in DNA: TGTGCCATCAGTGAGAAGGCCCAGAACACTGAAGCTTTCTTT. Encoded protein: CAISEKAQNTEAFF.

Comment on this clonotype: This beta chain is off target for a library built for alpha chains, so its abundance means little. The chain has TRBV28 and TRBJ2-7, with D uncertain. The germline V gene has CDR1 MDHEN and CDR2 SYDVKM. The germline V and J ends were trimmed by 2 bases and 4 bases, with 12 bases remaining between them. This CDR3 contains 14 residues. The CDR3 here is CASSLTGTEYEQYF. As DNA, the CDR3 is TGTGCCAGCAGTTTAACCGGAACTGAATACGAGCAGTACTTC.

Only a few counts were recorded for this clonotype. In a library made to pick up alpha chains, this beta chain is a stray read with a size that means little. CDR3 protein: CASSQPIRSVAFF. DNA of the CDR3: TGTGCCAGCAGTCAACCCATTAGGTCGGTAGCTTTCTTT. The V gene is TRBV6-5, the J gene TRBJ1-1, with D uncertain. V lost 5 bases and J 10 bases, leaving 17 bases between the germline ends. From germline, CDR1 is MNHEY and CDR2 SVGAGI. The CDR3 covers 13 residues.

As regards this clonotype: This beta chain is an off-target read within a library intended for alpha chains, so its frequency means little. Written as DNA, the CDR3 is TGCGCCAGCAGCTTGGCAGGTGGGGGATCCCAACCCTACGAGCAGTACTTC. This encodes CASSLAGGGSQPYEQYF. The chain uses TRBV5-1 and TRBJ2-7; D may be TRBD1 or TRBD2 (5 bases each). The CDR3 totals 17 residues. V was pared by 0 bases and J by 2 bases, with 18 bases between. The germline V gene encodes CDR1 SGHRS and CDR2 YFSETQ.

As concerns this clonotype: As an off-target read in a library built for alpha chains, this beta chain has a frequency of little significance. The genes are TRBV6-5 and TRBJ2-5; TRBD2 matches 7 bases. CDR3 length: 15 residues. V lost 0 bases and J lost 1; bases outside the gene matches: 2. The germline gives CDR1 MNHEY, CDR2 SVGAGI. CDR3 sequence reads: CASSYSSGGQETQYF. CDR3 bases: TGTGCCAGCAGTTACTCTTCGGGGGGCCAAGAGACCCAGTACTTC.

On this clonotype: Within a library made for alpha chains, this beta chain is off target, and its count is uninformative. The chain uses TRBV12-3 or TRBV12-4 and TRBJ2-5; no firm D call. V was clipped by 7 bases and J by 5 bases, with 11 bases between them. There are 12 residues in the CDR3. The CDR3: CASKLNRETQYF. CDR3 nucleotide sequence: TGTGCCAGCAAACTCAACCGGGAGACCCAGTACTTC.